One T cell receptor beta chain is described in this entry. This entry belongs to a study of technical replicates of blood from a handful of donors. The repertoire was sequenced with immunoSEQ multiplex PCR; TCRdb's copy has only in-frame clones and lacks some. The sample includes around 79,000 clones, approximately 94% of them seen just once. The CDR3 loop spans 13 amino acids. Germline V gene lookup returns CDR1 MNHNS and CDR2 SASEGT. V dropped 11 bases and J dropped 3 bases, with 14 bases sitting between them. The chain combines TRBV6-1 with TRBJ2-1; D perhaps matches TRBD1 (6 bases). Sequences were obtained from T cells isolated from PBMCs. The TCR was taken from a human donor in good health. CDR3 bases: TGTGCCTCAGGGGCAGGGGACTACAATGAGCAGTTCTTC. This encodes CASGAGDYNEQFF.